These 27 T cell receptor beta chains originate from one sample sequenced in a study of blood T cell repertoires in COVID-19. Method: immunoSEQ multiplex PCR; TCRdb's copy keeps in-frame clones and lacks some. The profile shows more than 250,000 clones, around nine tenths of them singletons. Sequencing input: peripheral blood. These receptors all come from a man aged 45-65 years with active or convalescent COVID-19.

The genes are TRBV18 and TRBJ2-1; D is perhaps TRBD2 (5 bases). Trimming took off 1 base at V and 2 bases at J, with 9 bases between the two ends. Germline V gene sequence: CDR1 KGHSH, CDR2 LQKENI. The CDR3 is 15 amino acids. The CDR3: CASSPRSGPYNEQFF. The CDR3 nucleotides are TGTGCCAGCTCACCACGCAGCGGTCCCTACAATGAGCAGTTCTTC.

The rearrangement links TRBV19 to TRBJ1-3; tentatively, D is TRBD1 (5 bases). V was clipped by 8 bases and J by 3 bases, with 17 bases between them. The CDR3 runs to 15 residues. Per germline, CDR1 LNHDA and CDR2 SQIVND (reference sequence). CDR3 bases: TGTGCCAGTGTTGAGCGACAGACGTTTGGAAACACCATATATTTT. Amino acids: CASVERQTFGNTIYF.

This chain connects TRBV29-1 to TRBJ1-1; a possible D gene is TRBD1 (5 bases). V was clipped by 4 bases and J by 1 base, with 13 bases between them. From germline, CDR1 is SQVTM and CDR2 ANQGSEA. This CDR3 spans 14 amino acids. CDR3 nucleotides: TGCAGCGTTGTAAAGGGGCAGGGGAACACTGAAGCTTTCTTT. Protein product: CSVVKGQGNTEAFF.

The rearrangement joins TRBV7-3 to TRBJ2-1, with TRBD2 matching over 7 bases. Trimming at V came to 0 bases and at J to 3 bases, leaving 2 bases not matched to a gene. Germline V lookup: CDR1 SGHTA, CDR2 FQGTGA. This CDR3 has 15 amino acids. The CDR3 nucleotides are TGTGCCAGCAGCTTAACAGCGGGATTCTACAATGAGCAGTTCTTC. It yields the protein CASSLTAGFYNEQFF.

V gene TRBV3-1 (or the pseudogene TRBV3-2) combines with J gene TRBJ1-6, with D tentatively TRBD1 (5 bases). Trimming stripped 1 base from V and 8 bases from J, with 12 bases between. Germline V gene data show CDR1 as LGHDT and CDR2 as YNNKEL (reference sequence). The CDR3 extends over 15 amino acids. The CDR3 reads CASSQGGGVDSPLHF. In DNA form, the CDR3 reads TGTGCCAGCAGCCAAGGAGGAGGGGTGGATTCACCCCTCCACTTT.

This chain uses TRBV6-5 with TRBJ1-2; the D is unclear. CDR1 is MNHEY, CDR2 SVGAGI, per germline. Deletions cut 6 bases from V and 8 bases from J, with 13 bases between. The CDR3 runs 12 residues. In DNA form, the CDR3 reads TGTGCCAGCAGAAAGCAGAGAGGCGGCTACACCTTC. The encoded protein is CASRKQRGGYTF.

The chain employs TRBV10-3 and TRBJ2-1; TRBD2 agrees at 12 bases. The CDR3 has 17 residues. Trimming took 4 bases from V and 4 from J; bases not matched to a gene: 8. Germline V gene data show CDR1 as ENHRY and CDR2 as SYGVKD. DNA of the CDR3: TGTGCCATCAGTGCCACTAGCGGGGGGTTTTCTTACAATGAGCAGTTCTTC. It translates to CAISATSGGFSYNEQFF.

The V call is TRBV2, the J call TRBJ1-2, with TRBD1 matching 9 bases. The germline V gene encodes CDR1 SNHLY and CDR2 FYNNEI. The CDR3 has 17 amino acids. The V gene end was trimmed by 4 bases and the J gene end by 8 bases; junction bases not matched to a gene: 17. The CDR3 nucleotides read TGTGCCAGCAGTGGCGGGACAGGGAATTTACAGATTCTAGGCTACACCTTC. It yields the protein CASSGGTGNLQILGYTF.

The gene calls are TRBV7-2 and TRBJ2-7, with a weak D call TRBD1 (6 bases). With 5 bases removed from V and 2 bases from J, the gap between germline ends came to 7 bases. Germline CDR1 is SGHTA and CDR2 is FQGNSA. The CDR3 spans 12 residues. CDR3 region: CASSRTAYEQYF. In nucleotides, the CDR3 is TGTGCCAGCAGCCGGACAGCCTACGAGCAGTACTTC.

The gene calls are TRBV2 and TRBJ2-1, with 9 bases matching TRBD1. This CDR3 is 15 amino acids long. After removal of 9 bases from V and 3 bases from J, the junction contained 9 bases not matched to a gene. Germline V gene sequence: CDR1 SNHLY, CDR2 FYNNEI. CDR3 region: CASSDTGGYYNEQFF. The CDR3 nucleotides read TGTGCCAGTTCGGACACAGGGGGCTACTACAATGAGCAGTTCTTC.

This clone was observed a single time. The chain uses TRBV10-3 and TRBJ1-2; 10 bases are shared with TRBD1. The V segment lost 6 bases and the J segment 7 bases; nucleotides outside the gene matches: 20. Per germline, CDR1 ENHRY and CDR2 SYGVKD. The CDR3 is 18 amino acids. In nucleotides, the CDR3 is TGTGCCATCAGCCTCGGGTTGACAGGGGGCAGTAGTGACGGTGGCTACACCTTC. Its translation is CAISLGLTGGSSDGGYTF.

The rearrangement links TRBV6-6 to TRBJ2-1; TRBD2 agrees at 10 bases. The V gene's germline CDR1 is MNHNY and CDR2 SVGAGI (reference sequence). The CDR3 is made up of 15 amino acids. After removal of 11 bases from V and 4 bases from J, the junction contained 11 bases not matched to a gene. The CDR3 loop is CASRRTAGGYNEQFF. The CDR3 DNA reads as TGTGCCTCCCGACGAACAGCGGGAGGGTACAATGAGCAGTTCTTC.

The sample holds a few counts of this clone. V and J are TRBV7-9 and TRBJ2-2; D is uncertain. Trimming stripped 0 bases from V and 9 bases from J, with 14 bases between. Germline V gene lookup returns CDR1 SEHNR and CDR2 FQNEAQ (reference sequence). The CDR3 has 15 amino acids. CDR3 protein: CASSLAAGRPRELFF. CDR3 nucleotides: TGTGCCAGCAGCTTAGCAGCAGGCAGGCCCCGGGAGCTGTTTTTT.

The J gene is TRBJ1-3, the V gene TRBV9, with a weak D call TRBD1 (5 bases). V gave up 7 bases and J gave up 1 base, with 27 bases separating them. This CDR3 is 19 amino acids long. CDR1 and CDR2 (germline): SGDLS, YYNGEE. The CDR3 sequence: CASSSSGGAGLGSGNTIYF. In DNA form, the CDR3 reads TGTGCCAGCTCCTCGTCCGGAGGGGCGGGGCTTGGTTCTGGAAACACCATATATTTT.

The chain links TRBV6-5 to TRBJ2-4; D gene ambiguous. The germline CDR1 and CDR2 sequences are MNHEY and SVGAGI. This CDR3 has 14 residues. V was pared by 8 bases and J by 0 bases, with 11 bases between. The CDR3 is CASLPSLAKNIQYF. DNA for the CDR3: TGTGCCAGCCTACCAAGCTTAGCCAAAAACATTCAGTACTTC.

This chain connects TRBV7-2 to TRBJ2-7, with no clear D. The CDR3 sequence is 12 residues long. Germline V CDR1 and CDR2: SGHTA, FQGNSA. The ends were cut back, 0 bases at V and 4 bases at J, with 4 bases in the middle. CDR3 residues: CASSLAKYEQYF. The CDR3 nucleotides read TGTGCCAGCAGCTTAGCTAAATACGAGCAGTACTTC.

For the CDR3, the DNA is TGCGCCAGCAGCCAGACGGGGACTACAGTATCCGAGCAGTACTTC. Translating gives CASSQTGTTVSEQYF. The chain combines TRBV4-1 with TRBJ2-7; TRBD2 aligns across 7 bases. The V and J ends lost 3 bases and 6 bases, in that order; junction bases with no gene match: 11. Germline CDR1 MGHRA, CDR2 YSYEKL. The CDR3 totals 15 residues.

The J gene is TRBJ1-1, the V gene TRBV9; 7 bases line up with TRBD1. Germline V gives CDR1 SGDLS, CDR2 YYNGEE. V shed 3 bases, J shed 2 bases, and the junction held 7 bases outside the gene matches. The CDR3 totals 15 residues. CDR3: CASSGGRQGNTEAFF. The CDR3, as DNA: TGTGCCAGCAGCGGAGGGAGACAGGGCAACACTGAAGCTTTCTTT. Using reference TRBV9 and TRBJ1-1 for the parts outside the CDR3, the full variable domain is DSGVTQTPKHLITATGQRVTLRCSPRSGDLSVYWYQQSLDQGLQFLIQYYNGEERAKGNILERFSAQQFPDLHSELNLSSLELGDSALYFCASSGGRQGNTEAFFGQGTRLTVV.

The chain employs TRBV19 and TRBJ2-2, with TRBD1 identical over 8 bases. The germline gives CDR1 LNHDA, CDR2 SQIVND (reference sequence). This CDR3 is built from 15 residues. V was pared by 4 bases and J by 6 bases, with 7 bases of the junction left unmatched. DNA of the CDR3: TGTGCCAGTAGTAAGGCAGGGGGCTATGCCGGGGAGCTGTTTTTT. It is translated as CASSKAGGYAGELFF.

In this sample, this clone turned up once. This chain uses TRBV28 with TRBJ2-3, with 7 bases aligning to TRBD1. Unmatched junction bases numbered 5, after V lost 7 bases and J lost 1 base. The V gene's germline CDR1 is MDHEN and CDR2 SYDVKM. This CDR3 contains 14 residues. The CDR3 loop is CASISGTGTDTQYF. The CDR3, as DNA: TGTGCCAGCATTTCCGGGACAGGCACAGATACGCAGTATTTT.

CDR3 sequence: CASSTGTGYNEQYF. Written as DNA, the CDR3 is TGTGCCAGCTCAACCGGGACAGGGTATAACGAGCAGTACTTC. The chain uses TRBV18 and TRBJ2-7; 9 bases align to TRBD1. CDR3 length: 14 amino acids. From germline, CDR1 is KGHSH and CDR2 LQKENI. V lost 5 bases, J lost 5 bases, and 7 bases stayed unmatched.

The chain has TRBV19 and TRBJ2-1, with D possibly TRBD2 on 5 matching bases. The CDR3 contains 13 residues. The germline V and J ends were trimmed by 1 base and 8 bases, with 9 bases remaining between them. CDR1 and CDR2 from the germline V gene are LNHDA and SQIVND (reference sequence). The CDR3 DNA reads TGTGCCAGTAGTATAGGAGGGAAAGATGAGCAGTTCTTC. Its protein is CASSIGGKDEQFF.

This chain uses TRBV7-9 with TRBJ2-3; 14 nucleotides line up with TRBD2. The trim removed 3 bases at V and 0 bases at J, leaving 5 bases unmatched. The germline gives CDR1 SEHNR, CDR2 FQNEAQ (reference sequence). The CDR3 is 18 residues long. This CDR3 is CASSLGLAGATSTDTQYF. CDR3 nucleotide sequence: TGTGCCAGCAGCTTGGGACTAGCGGGAGCGACTAGCACAGATACGCAGTATTTT.

The V call is TRBV5-8, the J call TRBJ2-2; 11 bases match TRBD2. This CDR3 has 19 amino acids. Germline loops: CDR1 SGHTS, CDR2 YDEGEE. J was trimmed by 0 bases and V by 6 bases; bases with no gene match: 13. For the CDR3, the DNA is TGTGCCAGCATTTGGGCCATGACTAGCGGGGCATCGAACACCGGGGAGCTGTTTTTT. This sequence encodes CASIWAMTSGASNTGELFF.

A single count supports this clone. This chain uses TRBV7-2 with TRBJ1-3; no clear D. Germline V gene lookup returns CDR1 SGHTA and CDR2 FQGNSA. This CDR3 comprises 15 residues. The germline V and J ends were trimmed by 4 bases and 3 bases, with 13 bases remaining between them. The CDR3, as DNA: TGTGCCAGCAGCTCGTCCTCTCGGGTTGGAAACACCATATATTTT. Translating gives CASSSSSRVGNTIYF.

The chain carries TRBV12-3 or TRBV12-4 and TRBJ1-5; the D is unclear. Trimming cost V 6 bases and J 0 bases, with 6 bases left between them. CDR3 length: 13 residues. CDR3 loop: CASSGVSNQPQHF. The CDR3 nucleotides are TGTGCCAGCAGCGGAGTTAGCAATCAGCCCCAGCATTTT.

This clone was counted only a few times. The chain combines TRBV5-1 with TRBJ2-3, with TRBD1 as a possible D gene (5 bases). In germline, CDR1 is SGHRS, CDR2 YFSETQ. V gave up 0 bases and J gave up 2 bases, with 13 bases separating them. The CDR3 totals 16 residues. The CDR3 spells CASSLASGLVTDTQYF. The CDR3, as DNA: TGCGCCAGCAGCTTGGCCTCAGGGCTAGTCACAGATACGCAGTATTTT.